The 10 T cell receptor beta chains below all came from one sample that was sequenced in a study of T cells in narcolepsy. Assay used: immunoSEQ multiplex PCR; TCRdb lists only in-frame clones, some missing. The sample comprises some 30,000 clones, 65% to 85% of which are singletons, and more than 0.85% rests with the top ten. Sequences were obtained from memory (CD45RA-) CD4+ T cells from blood. The receptor source for this set is a human donor in good health.

This chain links TRBV29-1 with TRBJ1-2; possibly TRBD1 for D (5 bases). The germline gives CDR1 SQVTM, CDR2 ANQGSEA. This CDR3 has 11 amino acids. V lost 2 bases and J lost 8, with 9 bases in between. Here the CDR3 reads CSVELRDGYTF. The DNA for the CDR3 is TGCAGCGTTGAATTGCGGGACGGCTACACCTTC.

V gene TRBV7-2 combines with J gene TRBJ2-5; D may correspond to TRBD1 or TRBD2 (5 bases each). CDR3 length equals 13 residues. V lost 3 bases, J lost 5 bases, and 10 bases lay in between. Looked up from germline, CDR1 is SGHTA and CDR2 is FQGNSA. DNA for the CDR3: TGTGCCAGCAGCTTGAGGGGTACGGAGACCCAGTACTTC. The encoded protein is CASSLRGTETQYF.

The chain carries TRBV7-9 and TRBJ2-3; D gene ambiguous. The V and J ends lost 5 bases and 2 bases respectively, with 5 bases between them. The germline gives CDR1 SEHNR, CDR2 FQNEAQ (reference sequence). The CDR3 contains 12 residues. This CDR3 is CASSPPTDTQYF. CDR3 coding DNA: TGTGCCAGCAGCCCCCCCACAGATACGCAGTATTTT. The whole variable domain, remainder taken from reference TRBV7-9 and TRBJ2-3, is DTGVSQNPRHKITKRGQNVTFRCDPISEHNRLYWYRQTLGQGPEFLTYFQNEAQLEKSRLLSDRFSAERPKGSFSTLEIQRTEQGDSAMYLCASSPPTDTQYFGPGTRLTVL.

This chain joins TRBV18 and TRBJ2-1, with D maybe TRBD2 (6 bases). Trimming removed 0 bases from V and 4 bases from J, with 7 bases in between. In germline, CDR1 is KGHSH, CDR2 LQKENI. This CDR3 contains 14 residues. DNA for the CDR3: TGTGCCAGCTCACCACCGGGGGGTTACAATGAGCAGTTCTTC. It encodes CASSPPGGYNEQFF. The full variable domain, its missing parts supplied by reference TRBV18 and TRBJ2-1, is NAGVMQNPRHLVRRRGQEARLRCSPMKGHSHVYWYRQLPEEGLKFMVYLQKENIIDESGMPKERFSAEFPKEGPSILRIQQVVRGDSAAYFCASSPPGGYNEQFFGPGTRLTVL.

This clone was picked up a small number of times. J is TRBJ1-1 and V is TRBV6-5; 8 bases line up with TRBD1. J lost 1 base, V lost 6 bases, and 4 bases had no gene match. Germline-derived CDR1 and CDR2 are MNHEY and SVGAGI. The CDR3 runs 14 residues. In DNA, the CDR3 is TGTGCCAGCAGGAGACAGGGGTCGAACACTGAAGCTTTCTTT. Amino acids: CASRRQGSNTEAFF.

The rearrangement links TRBV5-8 to TRBJ2-7, with 9 bases identical to TRBD2. CDR1 is SGHTS, CDR2 YDEGEE, per germline. Unmatched junction bases numbered 7, after V lost 1 base and J lost 11 bases. The CDR3 contains 13 residues. CDR3 DNA: TGTGCCAGCAGCTTGTCCTGGACTAGCGCGAAGTACTTC. This encodes CASSLSWTSAKYF.

The chain is built from TRBV5-1 and TRBJ2-7; the D gene is possibly TRBD1 (6 bases). Trimming left V 3 bases short and J 3 bases short, with 19 bases between. CDR3 length: 16 residues. Germline V gene lookup returns CDR1 SGHRS and CDR2 YFSETQ. The CDR3 loop reads CASSSTVQGKNYEQYF. As DNA, the CDR3 is TGCGCCAGCAGCTCGACCGTCCAGGGGAAAAACTACGAGCAGTACTTC.

This sequence joins TRBV30 and TRBJ2-2; 10 bases align to TRBD2. Germline-derived CDR1 and CDR2 are GTSNPN and SVGIG (reference sequence). The ends lost 2 bases at V and 4 bases at J; junction bases unmatched: 7. The CDR3 contains 16 residues. CDR3 loop: CAWSRRSGRPTGELFF. DNA for the CDR3: TGTGCCTGGAGTAGACGTAGCGGGAGGCCCACCGGGGAGCTGTTTTTT.

A few counts support this clone. The V gene is TRBV19, the J gene TRBJ1-4; 8 bases line up with TRBD1. This CDR3 has 15 amino acids. Germline-derived CDR1 and CDR2 are LNHDA and SQIVND (reference sequence). Losses at the gene ends were 7 bases for V and 7 bases for J; bases not matched to a gene: 11. CDR3 nucleotide sequence: TGTGCCAGTATGGGTGGTGACAGGGGAGCTGAAAAACTGTTTTTT. Protein: CASMGGDRGAEKLFF.

This clone was seen just once. The gene calls are TRBV30 and TRBJ2-7; D not resolved. The germline V gene has CDR1 GTSNPN and CDR2 SVGIG (reference sequence). V was clipped by 2 bases and J by 5 bases, with 7 bases between them. This CDR3 has 11 amino acids. In DNA, the CDR3 is TGTGCCTGGAGTACCGAGCACGAGCAGTACTTC. This gives the protein CAWSTEHEQYF. Using reference TRBV30 and TRBJ2-7 for the parts outside the CDR3, the full variable domain is SQTIHQWPATLVQPVGSPLSLECTVEGTSNPNLYWYRQAAGRGLQLLFYSVGIGQISSEVPQNLSASRPQDRQFILSSKKLLLSDSGFYLCAWSTEHEQYFGPGTRLTVT.